The 31 T cell receptor beta chains presented below share a single source sample, sequenced in a study of neurological immune-mediated disorders. The time point was: longitudinal time-point 2. TCRdb reanalysed the 5' RACE reads using MiXCR and keeps one entry per CDR3 protein. Among about 80,000 distinct CDR3 sequences listed, 5.8% were seen once. The sample consisted of PBMCs. These receptors were obtained from a woman aged 55 to 70 with multiple sclerosis.

This clonotype showed up many times. This chain links TRBV5-1 with TRBJ1-4; 9 nucleotides align to TRBD1. The CDR3 length is 15 residues. V lost 3 bases, J lost 6 bases, and 6 bases stayed unmatched. CDR1 SGHRS and CDR2 YFSETQ come from the germline V gene. CDR3 nucleotide sequence: TGCGCCAGCAGCTACCAACAGGGGGCGGATGAAAAACTGTTTTTT. Translation: CASSYQQGADEKLFF.

This clonotype was recorded many times. The CDR3 DNA reads as TGCGCCAGCAGCTTGTACGGGCCGGACACTGAAGCTTTCTTT. Translated: CASSLYGPDTEAFF. V usage is TRBV5-1 and J usage is TRBJ1-1; no clear D gene. Germline V gene sequence: CDR1 SGHRS, CDR2 YFSETQ. V lost 1 base and J lost 3, with 10 bases in between. The CDR3 sequence is 14 residues long.

This clonotype was counted at least ten times. The V and J genes are TRBV11-1 and TRBJ2-5; 11 nucleotides match TRBD2. Germline values: CDR1 SGHAT, CDR2 FQDESV (reference sequence). CDR3 length: 17 residues. V dropped 5 bases and J dropped 7; count of bases not matched to a gene: 15. CDR3 in amino acids: CASSLTSGGATGVTQYF. CDR3 bases: TGTGCCAGCAGCCTTACTAGCGGGGGCGCTACGGGAGTGACCCAGTACTTC.

This clonotype appeared many times. Its ends do not fully match the called genes, so a read error is possible. The chain joins TRBV6-6 to TRBJ1-2; 7 bases align to TRBD1. CDR3 length equals 14 residues. CDR1 and CDR2 from the germline V gene are MNHNY and SVGAGI (reference sequence). CDR3 in DNA: TGTGCCAGCACTTACGAGGGGGCCCACTATGGCTACACCTTC. This translates into CASTYEGAHYGYTF.

This clonotype was picked up many times. The chain joins TRBV9 to TRBJ2-7, with 7 nucleotides matching TRBD1. The CDR3 consists of 12 residues. With 6 bases clipped from V and 7 bases from J, the junction kept 7 bases outside the gene matches. Looked up from germline, CDR1 is SGDLS and CDR2 is YYNGEE. This CDR3 is CASTDRVGEQYF. CDR3 nucleotides: TGTGCCAGCACCGACAGGGTTGGTGAGCAGTACTTC.

Ten or more counts support this clonotype. V is TRBV12-3 or TRBV12-4 and J is TRBJ1-1, with D unclear. The CDR3 is made up of 13 amino acids. V lost 1 base, J lost 3 bases, and 6 bases lay in between. The CDR3 nucleotides are TGTGCCAGCAGTTTAGGGCGGGACACTGAAGCTTTCTTT. Its protein product is CASSLGRDTEAFF.

In regard to this clonotype: A much bigger clone sits one base away, suggesting this may be a read error. This chain uses TRBV20-1 with TRBJ2-1; 9 bases match TRBD1. The CDR3 has 12 residues. V lost 4 bases, J lost 9 bases, and 4 bases stayed unmatched. Germline V gene lookup returns CDR1 DFQATT and CDR2 SNEGSKA (reference sequence). The CDR3 here is CSAKQGAGEQFF. CDR3 bases: TGCAGTGCTAAACAGGGGGCGGGTGAGCAGTTCTTC.

This clonotype was seen only a few times. The rearrangement joins TRBV29-1 to TRBJ1-4; no firm D call. Looked up from germline, CDR1 is SQVTM and CDR2 is ANQGSEA. V lost 3 bases and J 8 bases, leaving 7 bases between the germline ends. CDR3 length: 11 amino acids. The CDR3 nucleotides are TGCAGCGTTGACTGGCAGGAAAAACTGTTTTTT. Residues: CSVDWQEKLFF.

This clonotype was seen many times. An end of the junction does not agree with germline; a read error may underlie this. The V gene is TRBV20-1, the J gene TRBJ2-1, with D tentatively TRBD2 (6 bases). The CDR3 has 15 amino acids. Germline-derived CDR1 and CDR2 are DFQATT and SNEGSKA (reference sequence). As DNA, the CDR3 is TGCAGTGCCAGAGCGGACGGGGGTCCCTACAATGAGCAGTTCTTC. This translates into CSARADGGPYNEQFF.

The chain combines TRBV21-1 with TRBJ1-2; the table assigns TRBD1, which was not confirmed against the DNA. TRBV21-1 is a pseudogene. The CDR3 has 14 residues. CDR3: CASSTRQELSWYTF. The CDR3, as DNA: TGTGCCAGCAGCACCCGACAGGAGCTCTCTTGGTACACCTTC.

The chain employs TRBV20-1 and TRBJ2-3; D call uncertain. From germline, CDR1 is DFQATT and CDR2 SNEGSKA (reference sequence). V was trimmed by 1 base and J by 4 bases, leaving 9 bases between them. The CDR3 loop spans 13 amino acids. The CDR3 loop reads CSARVRTPDTQYF. CDR3 bases: TGCAGTGCTAGAGTGCGTACTCCAGATACGCAGTATTTT.

This clonotype has at least ten counts. V usage is TRBV10-1 and J usage is TRBJ2-6; no definite D call. CDR1 WNHNN and CDR2 SYGVQD come from the germline V gene (reference sequence). V was trimmed by 4 bases and J by 1 base, leaving 2 bases between them. This CDR3 is built from 13 residues. The CDR3, as DNA: TGCGCCAGCAGTGCTTCTGGGGCCAACGTCCTGACTTTC. It is translated as CASSASGANVLTF.

In this sample, this clonotype turned up many times. The gene calls are TRBV6-2 or TRBV6-3 and TRBJ1-5; no reliable D call. This CDR3 is built from 13 residues. Germline V gives CDR1 MNHEY, CDR2 SVGEGT. V was cut by 4 bases and J by 10 bases, with 14 bases left in between. The CDR3 sequence is CASSSPGTRPQHF. The CDR3 coding sequence is TGTGCCAGCAGTTCCCCGGGAACACGACCCCAGCATTTT.

This clonotype was observed many times. This CDR3 reads CSARGDLHHSGNTIYF. The CDR3 nucleotides read TGCAGTGCTAGAGGGGATTTGCACCACTCTGGAAACACCATATATTTT. The chain joins TRBV20-1 to TRBJ1-3; the D is unclear. The V gene's germline CDR1 is DFQATT and CDR2 SNEGSKA (reference sequence). Between the trimmed V and J ends, which lost 1 base and 0 bases, there was a span of 13 bases. The CDR3 covers 16 residues.

This clonotype has at least ten counts. The chain links TRBV6-5 to TRBJ2-2; 13 nucleotides agree with TRBD2. Germline-derived CDR1 and CDR2 are MNHEY and SVGAGI. V gave up 2 bases and J gave up 8 bases; unmatched junction bases: 8. The CDR3 totals 17 residues. The CDR3 is CASSYPGLAGAKGELFF. Written as DNA, the CDR3 is TGTGCCAGCAGTTACCCAGGACTAGCGGGGGCTAAGGGGGAGCTGTTTTTT.

This clonotype was recorded many times. The chain joins TRBV29-1 to TRBJ1-1; 7 bases agree with TRBD1. Germline V gene lookup returns CDR1 SQVTM and CDR2 ANQGSEA. V lost 5 bases to trimming and J lost 4 bases; unmatched junction nucleotides: 13. The CDR3 extends over 15 amino acids. The chain's CDR3 is CSVMRRGRQGTEAFF. Here the CDR3 DNA reads TGCAGCGTTATGAGAAGGGGAAGACAGGGCACTGAAGCTTTCTTT.

This clonotype was picked up many times. The V and J genes are TRBV5-1 and TRBJ1-2, with 9 bases that match TRBD1. The CDR3 sequence is 16 residues long. J was trimmed by 6 bases and V by 3 bases; bases with no gene match: 12. Germline CDR1 reads SGHRS; CDR2 reads YFSETQ. As DNA, the CDR3 is TGCGCCAGCAGCTGGGGGACAGGGACGTTGTATCATGGCTACACCTTC. This codes for CASSWGTGTLYHGYTF.

The chain recombines TRBV5-1 with TRBJ2-1; D unresolved. The CDR3 runs to 13 residues. V shed 2 bases and J shed 8 bases, with 11 bases lying between them. The germline V gene has CDR1 SGHRS and CDR2 YFSETQ. The CDR3 spells CASSLGPWDEQFF. The CDR3, as DNA: TGCGCCAGCAGCTTAGGCCCCTGGGATGAGCAGTTCTTC.

This clonotype has ten or more counts. The DNA of the CDR3 is TGCGCCAGCAGCTCGAGGGCGGGACTGGGCACAGATACGCAGTATTTT. Residues: CASSSRAGLGTDTQYF. This chain joins TRBV5-1 and TRBJ2-3, with D possibly being TRBD2 (6 bases). Looked up from germline, CDR1 is SGHRS and CDR2 is YFSETQ. V was pared by 3 bases and J by 1 base, with 15 bases between. The CDR3 contains 16 residues.

This clonotype was seen ten or more times. The chain employs TRBV7-2 and TRBJ1-1, with 7 bases aligning to TRBD1. The CDR3 length is 12 residues. Germline-derived CDR1 and CDR2 are SGHTA and FQGNSA. Germline trimming cut 3 bases from V and 11 bases from J; bases unmatched to any gene: 6. CDR3 residues: CASSFRGAGAFF. The CDR3 region has the DNA TGTGCCAGCAGCTTCAGGGGGGCTGGGGCTTTCTTT.

This clonotype appeared many times. The chain couples TRBV5-1 to TRBJ2-6; 11 bases line up with TRBD1. The ends lost 4 bases at V and 1 base at J; junction bases unmatched: 4. This CDR3 has 17 residues. The germline V gene encodes CDR1 SGHRS and CDR2 YFSETQ. CDR3 protein: CASSTGQGASGANVLTF. CDR3 in DNA: TGCGCCAGCAGCACTGGACAGGGGGCGTCTGGGGCCAACGTCCTGACTTTC.

This clonotype appeared many times. The gene calls are TRBV3-1 and TRBJ2-3; TRBD2 matches 11 bases. This CDR3 is 15 amino acids long. V was clipped by 1 base and J by 5 bases; unmatched bases: 2. From germline, CDR1 is LGHDT and CDR2 YNNKEL (reference sequence). Here the CDR3 reads CASSQGLAGGDTQYF. The CDR3 DNA is TGTGCCAGCAGCCAAGGTCTAGCGGGGGGAGATACGCAGTATTTT.

This clonotype occurred many times. The chain recombines TRBV5-1 with TRBJ2-7, with D perhaps TRBD1 (5 bases). CDR1 is SGHRS, CDR2 YFSETQ, per germline. Trimming took 3 bases from V and 2 from J, leaving 15 bases between them. The CDR3 length is 15 residues. The CDR3 sequence: CASSSQPTATYEQYF. The DNA for the CDR3 is TGCGCCAGCAGCTCTCAGCCGACAGCCACCTACGAGCAGTACTTC. The variable domain in full, with the rest retrieved from reference TRBV5-1 and TRBJ2-7, is KAGVTQTPRYLIKTRGQQVTLSCSPISGHRSVSWYQQTPGQGLQFLFEYFSETQRNKGNFPGRFSGRQFSNSRSEMNVSTLELGDSALYLCASSSQPTATYEQYFGPGTRLTVT.

This clonotype was detected many times. CDR3 DNA: TGCGCCAGCAGCCAATGGGTTGGGATGAACACTGAAGCTTTCTTT. It translates to CASSQWVGMNTEAFF. The V gene is TRBV4-1, the J gene TRBJ1-1; D call uncertain. The CDR3 spans 15 residues. In germline, CDR1 is MGHRA, CDR2 YSYEKL. V was shortened by 2 bases and J by 0 bases, with 10 bases between the two germline ends.

In its sample, this clonotype was seen many times. The genes are TRBV5-1 and TRBJ2-7, with D hard to call. V lost 0 bases and J 0 bases, leaving 16 bases between the germline ends. Germline V gene sequence: CDR1 SGHRS, CDR2 YFSETQ. The CDR3 is 17 amino acids. CDR3 loop: CASSLGRLWSTSYEQYF. The CDR3 DNA follows: TGCGCCAGCAGCTTGGGCCGGCTCTGGTCTACCTCCTACGAGCAGTACTTC.

At least ten counts were recorded for this clonotype. CDR3 sequence: CASSLQGAYEQYF. DNA for the CDR3: TGTGCCAGCAGTTTACAGGGGGCCTACGAGCAGTACTTC. This chain uses TRBV12-3 or TRBV12-4 with TRBJ2-7, with 7 bases aligning to TRBD1. The CDR3 loop spans 13 amino acids. J was trimmed by 2 bases and V by 2 bases; bases with no gene match: 0.

This clonotype was recorded at least ten times. V usage is TRBV20-1 and J usage is TRBJ2-7; TRBD1 agrees at 8 bases. The CDR3 loop spans 16 amino acids. The germline gives CDR1 DFQATT, CDR2 SNEGSKA (reference sequence). V gave up 0 bases and J gave up 6 bases; unmatched junction bases: 13. Here the CDR3 DNA reads TGCAGTGCTAGAGATTGGGCGGACAGGGATGGTGGCGAGCAGTACTTC. Its translation: CSARDWADRDGGEQYF.

This clonotype showed up many times. The chain has TRBV7-9 and TRBJ2-5; no clear D gene. The CDR3 runs to 14 residues. CDR1 SEHNR and CDR2 FQNEAQ come from the germline V gene (reference sequence). With 4 bases removed from V and 0 bases from J, the gap between germline ends came to 9 bases. The chain's CDR3 is CASSSVVYQETQYF. In DNA, the CDR3 is TGTGCCAGCAGCTCTGTAGTGTACCAAGAGACCCAGTACTTC.

This clonotype was observed many times. V usage is TRBV6-1 and J usage is TRBJ1-6; no definite D call. V lost 4 bases and J lost 9, with 4 bases in between. Germline V gene data show CDR1 as MNHNS and CDR2 as SASEGT. The CDR3 spans 11 residues. The CDR3, as DNA: TGTGCCAGCAGTGCACGTTCACCCCTCCACTTT. This codes for CASSARSPLHF.

The table lists this clonotype with many counts. The V gene is TRBV5-6, the J gene TRBJ1-2, with D tentatively TRBD1 (6 bases). This CDR3 is 17 amino acids long. Germline values: CDR1 SGHDT, CDR2 YYEEEE. Trimming left V 1 base short and J 4 bases short, with 20 bases between. The CDR3 DNA is TGTGCCAGCAGCTTGATATCGGACAGCAGAACCTCCTATGGCTACACCTTC. Protein: CASSLISDSRTSYGYTF. The full variable domain, completed using reference TRBV5-6 and TRBJ1-2, is DAGVTQSPTHLIKTRGQQVTLRCSPKSGHDTVSWYQQALGQGPQFIFQYYEEEERQRGNFPDRFSGHQFPNYSSELNVNALLLGDSALYLCASSLISDSRTSYGYTFGSGTRLTVV.

This clonotype was picked up many times. This chain links TRBV12-3 or TRBV12-4 with TRBJ2-6; D assignment may be TRBD1 or TRBD2 (6 bases each). Trimming removed 6 bases at V and 4 bases at J, with 13 bases between. This CDR3 is built from 15 residues. The CDR3 region is CASSRGLEGANVLTF. The CDR3, as DNA: TGTGCCAGCAGCAGGGGACTCGAGGGGGCCAACGTCCTGACTTTC.